The present T cell receptor (beta chain) was sequenced within a study of blood T cell repertoires in COVID-19. Whole-study context: The United States, Italy and Spain supplied acute and convalescent COVID-19 samples.

Participant ages covered about 18 to 95 years across 24 US areas. Recovered participants had two consecutive negative NP/OP PCR tests, healthcare professional clearance, or symptom resolution. The germline gives CDR1 SGHTA, CDR2 FQGNSA. V was trimmed by 5 bases and J by 5 bases, leaving 24 bases between them. This CDR3 has 17 amino acids. Libraries were prepared by immunoSEQ multiplex PCR; TCRdb keeps only in-frame clonotypes and omits some of them. The table shows approximately 300,000 clones, with 92% occurring only once. The source material was PBMCs or T cells enriched from blood (not recorded which). This TCR derives from a woman in her thirties who had recovered from COVID-19. This sequence joins TRBV7-2 and TRBJ1-2; tentative D call: TRBD1 (6 bases). The CDR3 DNA sequence: TGTGCCAGCAGCCGCCGGACAGTGGGGGCCCCGGGATATGGCTACACCTTC. Translated: CASSRRTVGAPGYGYTF. The full variable domain, its missing parts supplied by reference TRBV7-2 and TRBJ1-2, is GAGVSQSPSNKVTEKGKDVELRCDPISGHTALYWYRQSLGQGLEFLIYFQGNSAPDKSGLPSDRFSAERTGGSVSTLTIQRTQQEDSAVYLCASSRRTVGAPGYGYTFGSGTRLTVV.